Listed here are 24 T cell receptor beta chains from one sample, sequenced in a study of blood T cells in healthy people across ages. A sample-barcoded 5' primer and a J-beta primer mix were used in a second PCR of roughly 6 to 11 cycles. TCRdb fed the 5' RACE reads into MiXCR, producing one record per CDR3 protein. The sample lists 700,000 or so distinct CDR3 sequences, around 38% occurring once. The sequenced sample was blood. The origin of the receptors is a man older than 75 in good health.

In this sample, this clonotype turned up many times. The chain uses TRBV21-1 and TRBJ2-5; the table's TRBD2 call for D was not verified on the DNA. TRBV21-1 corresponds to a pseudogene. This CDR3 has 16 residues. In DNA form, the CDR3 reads TGTGCCACCATCGGACTAGCGGGAAATCCTGAGGAGACCCAGTACTTC. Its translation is CATIGLAGNPEETQYF.

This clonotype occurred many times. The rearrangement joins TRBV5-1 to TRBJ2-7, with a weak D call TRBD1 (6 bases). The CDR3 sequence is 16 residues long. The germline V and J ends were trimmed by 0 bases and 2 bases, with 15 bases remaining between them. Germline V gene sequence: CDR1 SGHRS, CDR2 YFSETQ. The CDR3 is CASSLGGTPRTYEQYF. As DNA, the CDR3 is TGCGCCAGCAGCTTGGGTGGGACACCGAGGACCTACGAGCAGTACTTC.

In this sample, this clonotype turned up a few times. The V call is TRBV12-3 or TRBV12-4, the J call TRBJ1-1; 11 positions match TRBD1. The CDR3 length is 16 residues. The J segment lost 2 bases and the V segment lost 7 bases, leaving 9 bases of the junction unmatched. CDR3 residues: CASIPGTGGGNTEAFF. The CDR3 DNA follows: TGTGCCAGCATTCCGGGGACAGGGGGAGGCAACACTGAAGCTTTCTTT.

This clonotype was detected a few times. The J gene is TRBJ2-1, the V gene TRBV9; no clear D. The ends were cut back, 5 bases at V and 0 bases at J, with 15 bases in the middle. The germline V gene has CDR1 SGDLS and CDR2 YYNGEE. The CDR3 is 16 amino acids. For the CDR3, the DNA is TGTGCCAGCAGAAAAGATTCGGGTGGCTCCTACAATGAGCAGTTCTTC. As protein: CASRKDSGGSYNEQFF.

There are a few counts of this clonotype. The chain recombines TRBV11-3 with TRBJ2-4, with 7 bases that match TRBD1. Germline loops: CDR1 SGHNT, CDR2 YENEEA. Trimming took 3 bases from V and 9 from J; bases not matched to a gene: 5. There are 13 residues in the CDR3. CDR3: CASSLKGGGIQYF. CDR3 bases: TGTGCCAGCAGCTTGAAAGGGGGCGGCATTCAGTACTTC. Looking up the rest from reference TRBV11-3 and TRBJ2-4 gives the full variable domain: EAGVVQSPRYKIIEKKQPVAFWCNPISGHNTLYWYLQNLGQGPELLIRYENEEAVDDSQLPKDRFSAERLKGVDSTLKIQPAELGDSAVYLCASSLKGGGIQYFGAGTRLSVL.

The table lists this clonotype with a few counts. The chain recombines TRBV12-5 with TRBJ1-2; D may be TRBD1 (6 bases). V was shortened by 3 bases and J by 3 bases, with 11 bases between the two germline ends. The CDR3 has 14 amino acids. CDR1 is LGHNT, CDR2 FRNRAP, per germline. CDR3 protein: CASGLQGRDYGYTF. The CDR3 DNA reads TGTGCTAGTGGTTTACAGGGTCGGGACTATGGCTACACCTTC.

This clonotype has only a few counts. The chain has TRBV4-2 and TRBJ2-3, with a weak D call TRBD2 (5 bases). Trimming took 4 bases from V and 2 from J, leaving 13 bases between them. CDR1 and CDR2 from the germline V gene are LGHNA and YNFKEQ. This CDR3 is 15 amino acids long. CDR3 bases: TGTGCCAGCAGCCTCTACAGCGGCTACACAGATACGCAGTATTTT. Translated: CASSLYSGYTDTQYF.

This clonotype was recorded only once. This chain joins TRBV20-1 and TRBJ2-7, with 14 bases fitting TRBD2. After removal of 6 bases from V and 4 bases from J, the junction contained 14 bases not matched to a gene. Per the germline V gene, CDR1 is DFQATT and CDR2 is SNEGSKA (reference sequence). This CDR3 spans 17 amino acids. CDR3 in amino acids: CSAYLGGTSGSRYEQYF. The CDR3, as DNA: TGCAGTGCCTACCTAGGGGGGACTAGCGGGAGCAGGTACGAGCAGTACTTC.

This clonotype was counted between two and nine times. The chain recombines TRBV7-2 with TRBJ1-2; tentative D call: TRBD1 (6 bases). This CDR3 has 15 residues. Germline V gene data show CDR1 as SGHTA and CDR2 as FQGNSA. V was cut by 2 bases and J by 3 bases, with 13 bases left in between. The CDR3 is CASSLSGRGDYGYTF. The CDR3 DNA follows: TGTGCCAGCAGCTTAAGCGGCAGGGGAGACTATGGCTACACCTTC.

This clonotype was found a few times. CDR3 residues: CASSPGGFRHEQYF. CDR3 nucleotide sequence: TGCGCCAGCAGCCCAGGGGGGTTCCGCCACGAGCAGTACTTC. The V call is TRBV5-1, the J call TRBJ2-5, with D tentatively TRBD1 (7 bases). The J call may be mistaken, given a closer DNA end match to TRBJ2-7. This CDR3 has 14 residues. Germline V CDR1 and CDR2: SGHRS, YFSETQ.

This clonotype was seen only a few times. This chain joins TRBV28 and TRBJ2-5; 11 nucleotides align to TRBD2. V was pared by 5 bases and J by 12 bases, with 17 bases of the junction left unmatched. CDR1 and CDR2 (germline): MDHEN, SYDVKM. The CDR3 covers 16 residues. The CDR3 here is CASSPPSRLAGWAEYF. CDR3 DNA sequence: TGTGCCAGCAGTCCCCCTTCTAGACTAGCGGGATGGGCGGAGTACTTC.

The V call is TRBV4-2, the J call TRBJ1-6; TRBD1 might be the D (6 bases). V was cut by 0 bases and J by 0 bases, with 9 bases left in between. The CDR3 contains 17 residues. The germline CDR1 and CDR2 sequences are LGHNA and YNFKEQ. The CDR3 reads CASSQEGGGSYNSPLHF. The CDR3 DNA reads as TGTGCCAGCAGCCAAGAAGGAGGGGGCTCCTATAATTCACCCCTCCACTTT.

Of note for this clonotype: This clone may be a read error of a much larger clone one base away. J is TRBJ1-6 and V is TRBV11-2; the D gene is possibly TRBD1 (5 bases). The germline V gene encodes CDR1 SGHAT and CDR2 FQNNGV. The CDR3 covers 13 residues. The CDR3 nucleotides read TGTGCCGGCAGCGGACACCCTAATTCACCCCTCCACTTT. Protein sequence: CAGSGHPNSPLHF.

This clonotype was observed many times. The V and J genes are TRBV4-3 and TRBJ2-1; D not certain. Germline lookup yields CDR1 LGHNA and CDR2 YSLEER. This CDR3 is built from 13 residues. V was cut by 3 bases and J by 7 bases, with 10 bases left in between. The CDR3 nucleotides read TGCGCCAGCAGCCAGGGCTTGGGGAATGAGCAGTTCTTC. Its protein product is CASSQGLGNEQFF.

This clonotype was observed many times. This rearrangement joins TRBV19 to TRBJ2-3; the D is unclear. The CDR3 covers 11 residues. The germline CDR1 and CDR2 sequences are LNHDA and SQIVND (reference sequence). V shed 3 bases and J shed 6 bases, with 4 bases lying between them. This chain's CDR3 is CASSILDTQYF. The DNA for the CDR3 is TGTGCCAGTAGTATTCTGGATACGCAGTATTTT.

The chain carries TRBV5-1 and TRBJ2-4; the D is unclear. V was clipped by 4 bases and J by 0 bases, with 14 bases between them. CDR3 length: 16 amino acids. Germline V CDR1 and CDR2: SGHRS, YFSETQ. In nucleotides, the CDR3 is TGCGCCAGCAGCCCTGCTGGCGGTAAAGCCAAAAACATTCAGTACTTC. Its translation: CASSPAGGKAKNIQYF.

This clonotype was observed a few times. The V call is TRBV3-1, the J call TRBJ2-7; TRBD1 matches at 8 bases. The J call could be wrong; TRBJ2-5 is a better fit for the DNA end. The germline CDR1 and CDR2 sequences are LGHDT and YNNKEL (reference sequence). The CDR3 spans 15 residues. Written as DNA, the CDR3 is TGTGCCAGCAGCCAACAACCAGGGGGCCTACAGACCCAGTACTTC. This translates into CASSQQPGGLQTQYF.

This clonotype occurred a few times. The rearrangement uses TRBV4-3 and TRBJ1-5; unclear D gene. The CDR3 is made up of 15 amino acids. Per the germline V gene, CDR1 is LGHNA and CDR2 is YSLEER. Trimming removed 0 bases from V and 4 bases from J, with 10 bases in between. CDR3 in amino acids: CASSQESNSNQPQHF. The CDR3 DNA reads TGCGCCAGCAGCCAAGAATCGAACAGTAATCAGCCCCAGCATTTT.

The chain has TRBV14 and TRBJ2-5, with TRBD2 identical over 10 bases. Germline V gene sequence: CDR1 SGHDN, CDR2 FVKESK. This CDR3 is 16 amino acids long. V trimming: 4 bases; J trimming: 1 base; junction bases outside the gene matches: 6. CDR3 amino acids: CASSPGGLASQETQYF. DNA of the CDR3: TGTGCCAGCAGCCCAGGGGGACTAGCGTCCCAAGAGACCCAGTACTTC. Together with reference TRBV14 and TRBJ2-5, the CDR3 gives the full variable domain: EAGVTQFPSHSVIEKGQTVTLRCDPISGHDNLYWYRRVMGKEIKFLLHFVKESKQDESGMPNNRFLAERTGGTYSTLKVQPAELEDSGVYFCASSPGGLASQETQYFGPGTRLLVL.

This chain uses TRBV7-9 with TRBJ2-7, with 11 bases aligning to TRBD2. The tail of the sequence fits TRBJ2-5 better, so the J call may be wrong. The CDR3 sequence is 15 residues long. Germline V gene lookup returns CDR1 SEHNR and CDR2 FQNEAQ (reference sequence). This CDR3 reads CASSAQTSGDETQYF. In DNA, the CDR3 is TGTGCCAGCAGCGCCCAGACTAGCGGGGATGAGACCCAGTACTTC.

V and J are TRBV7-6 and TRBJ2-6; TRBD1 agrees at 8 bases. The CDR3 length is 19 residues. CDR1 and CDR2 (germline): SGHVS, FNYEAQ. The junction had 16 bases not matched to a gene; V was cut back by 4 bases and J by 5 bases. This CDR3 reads CASSSVPDRATLRANVLTF. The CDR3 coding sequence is TGTGCCAGCAGCTCTGTACCGGACAGGGCGACACTTAGGGCCAACGTCCTGACTTTC. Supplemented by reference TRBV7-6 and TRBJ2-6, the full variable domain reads GAGVSQSPRYKVTKRGQDVALRCDPISGHVSLYWYRQALGQGPEFLTYFNYEAQQDKSGLPNDRFSAERPEGSISTLTIQRTEQRDSAMYRCASSSVPDRATLRANVLTFGAGSRLTVL.

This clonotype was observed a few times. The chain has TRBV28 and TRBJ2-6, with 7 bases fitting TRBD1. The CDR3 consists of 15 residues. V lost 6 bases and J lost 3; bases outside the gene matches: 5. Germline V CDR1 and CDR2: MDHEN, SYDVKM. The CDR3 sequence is CASSFRGIGANVLTF. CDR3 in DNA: TGTGCCAGCAGCTTCAGGGGGATTGGGGCCAACGTCCTGACTTTC.

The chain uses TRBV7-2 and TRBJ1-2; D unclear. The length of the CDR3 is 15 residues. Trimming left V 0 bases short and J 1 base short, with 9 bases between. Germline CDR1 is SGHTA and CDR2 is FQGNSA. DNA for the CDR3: TGTGCCAGCAGCTTAGCCGGAGGAAGTAACTATGGCTACACCTTC. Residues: CASSLAGGSNYGYTF.

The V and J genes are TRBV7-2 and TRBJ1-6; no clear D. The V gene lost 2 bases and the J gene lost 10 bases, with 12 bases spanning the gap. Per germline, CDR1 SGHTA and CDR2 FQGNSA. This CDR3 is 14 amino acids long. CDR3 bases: TGTGCCAGCAGCTTACCTCGACATGTCTCACCCCTCCACTTT. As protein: CASSLPRHVSPLHF.